Detailed here is one T cell receptor beta chain. Its antigen is not identified. Germline V gives CDR1 SGHNT, CDR2 YYREEE (reference sequence). V was cut by 1 base and J by 4 bases, with 14 bases left in between. The CDR3 contains 15 residues. This specimen belongs to a study of beta chain features in type 1 diabetes. Findings of the study overall: A moderate, significant TCRB CDR3 shortening appeared in type 1 diabetes across four CD4+ subsets. More deletions and fewer insertions at VDJ junctions were found in patients with type 1 diabetes. It was among patients, rather than healthy donors, that naive, central memory and Treg TCRB repertoires appeared more similar. The question of HLA type influencing TCRB rearrangement was one that remained unresolved here.

cDNA synthesis used the whole RNA isolate, giving expressed TCRB sequences. The read count averaged roughly 3.5 million across naive, central memory and regulatory T cell samples. Sequenced by immunoSEQ multiplex PCR; TCRdb stores in-frame clones only, minus some. The profile covers about 340,000 clones, with roughly 13% appearing a single time and roughly 0.015% taken by the ten largest. The sequence was collected from a woman between 18 and 29 years old with type 1 diabetes. The J gene is TRBJ1-1, the V gene TRBV5-4, with a weak D call TRBD1 (5 bases). The specimen sequenced was naive CD4+ T cells from blood. The DNA for the CDR3 is TGTGCCAGCAGCTTGCAGGGCGGCTTAGGCACTGAAGCTTTCTTT. Translated: CASSLQGGLGTEAFF. Full variable domain (outside the CDR3, taken from reference TRBV5-4 and TRBJ1-1): ETGVTQSPTHLIKTRGQQVTLRCSSQSGHNTVSWYQQALGQGPQFIFQYYREEENGRGNFPPRFSGLQFPNYSSELNVNALELDDSALYLCASSLQGGLGTEAFFGQGTRLTVV.